This TCR beta chain originates from a study of Graves' ophthalmopathy and Graves' hyperthyroidism. This CDR3 is built from 13 residues. Germline CDR1 is MNHEY and CDR2 is SVGAGI. V lost 8 bases, J lost 0 bases, and 8 bases lay in between. Sampling under 12 ml of fresh peripheral blood provided the PBMCs. RNA transcripts provided the template for amplifying TCR beta CDR3 regions. The library came from an HTBI-primed first-round RT-PCR and a second-round multiplex PCR. In TCRdb, the multiplex PCR reads were re-called with MiXCR into one record per CDR3 protein. The table shows 500,000 to 700,000 distinct CDR3 sequences, with about a fifth occurring only once. This clonotype was counted at least ten times.

The chain couples TRBV6-5 to TRBJ1-3; D gene unclear. The material sequenced was peripheral blood. The TCR sequence derives from a woman between 18 and 29 years old with stable Graves' hyperthyroidism. Some clones in this sample may be carry-over from other donors' samples. CDR3 nucleotide sequence: TGTGCCAGCCGGGTGGACTCTGGAAACACCATATATTTT. It translates to CASRVDSGNTIYF.